This T cell receptor (beta chain) was sequenced for a study of cytomegalovirus exposure and HLA in healthy donors. Of note for this clone: Its antigen is as yet unknown.

Broader study findings: In presence/absence analyses, roughly uniform sequencing depth across donors was assumed.

CDR3 length: 15 residues. The ends were cut back, 5 bases at V and 9 bases at J, with 20 bases in the middle. Germline assignment: CDR1 MDHEN and CDR2 SYDVKM. The PCR was carried out with 60 Vbeta primers and 13 Jbeta primers. Profiled with immunoSEQ multiplex PCR; TCRdb holds only in-frame clones, not every one. The data contain under 200,000 clones, about three quarters of them singletons. Sequencing was done on a sample of PBMCs. The chain joins TRBV28 to TRBJ1-5; D remains unclear. The receptor's source is a female donor in good health and CMV-seronegative. DNA of the CDR3: TGTGCCAGCAGTCCGTTGGACCTGCGGGGATCGCCCCAGCATTTT. As protein: CASSPLDLRGSPQHF. The entire variable domain, with the rest obtained from reference TRBV28 and TRBJ1-5, is as follows: DVKVTQSSRYLVKRTGEKVFLECVQDMDHENMFWYRQDPGLGLRLIYFSYDVKMKEKGDIPEGYSVSREKKERFSLILESASTNQTSMYLCASSPLDLRGSPQHFGDGTRLSIL.